This record looks at one TCR beta chain sequence and its context. The antigen is undetermined. The data stem from a study of cytomegalovirus exposure and HLA in healthy donors. Study-wide results and caveats: Associated with cytomegalovirus, according to the listing, were fewer than 200 TCR beta chains. In the 120 or so validation repertoires, approximately 94% of cluster scores exceeded 0, per a later analysis. Reports indicated that the classifier achieved high specificity and sensitivity in diagnosing cytomegalovirus status.

The CDR3 loop spans 16 amino acids. V shed 2 bases, J shed 4 bases, and the junction held 9 bases outside the gene matches. Per germline, CDR1 LGHNA and CDR2 YNFKEQ. Here immunoSEQ multiplex PCR was the method, and the copy in TCRdb shows in-frame clones only, minus some. The table has 150,000 or so clones, roughly 86% seen once; the top ten hold less than 3%. This chain joins TRBV4-2 and TRBJ1-2; 8 bases are a match to TRBD1. The material sequenced was PBMCs. This receptor was identified in a man aged 18 to 30 in good health and CMV-seropositive. The CDR3 region is CASSQQQDRDLYGYTF. CDR3 sequence (DNA): TGTGCCAGCAGCCAACAACAGGACAGGGACCTCTATGGCTACACCTTC.